This T cell receptor beta chain emerged from a study of blood T cell repertoires in COVID-19. Overall study context: The United States, Italy and Spain supplied acute and convalescent COVID-19 samples. PBMCs, B-cell-depleted T cells, or T cells provided the cDNA or gDNA that made up the material.

Authors' processing steps: Amplifying reference gene primers gave estimates of nucleated cell counts. Repertoires were generated with immunoSEQ multiplex PCR, while TCRdb's copy carries only in-frame clones and drops some. For V, J and clone size, that table is used; D and trimming come from the DNA. The top ten hold 9.9% of the sample, which has about 33,000 clones, over 80% seen once. Germline V gives CDR1 SGHAT, CDR2 FQNNGV. J lost 4 bases, V lost 5 bases, and 12 bases had no gene match. This CDR3 region has 17 residues. The source of this sequence is a human donor with active COVID-19. The donor label of this sample is uncertain. This chain joins TRBV11-2 and TRBJ2-5; 11 bases are a match to TRBD1. Material: peripheral blood. The CDR3 nucleotides are TGTGCCAGCAGCCCCCTTGGGACAGGGGGTTTCGGAGAGACCCAGTACTTC. Translating it yields CASSPLGTGGFGETQYF.